This T cell receptor (beta chain) was sequenced during a study of CD8 T cells in Susac syndrome. Study outcomes and limitations: The study acknowledged a relatively small number of individuals in its TCR sequencing and HLA analysis.

Reverse transcription used about 0.45 to 1 ug RNA and random hexamers. TCRdb analysed the immunoSEQ multiplex PCR reads with MiXCR anew, one entry per CDR3 protein. The data show 90,000 to 150,000 distinct CDR3 sequences, less than 95% seen once. As concerns this clonotype: Its target is unknown. An end of the junction differs from the germline gene, which may be a read error.

Germline values: CDR1 MNHEY, CDR2 SVGEGT. This CDR3 is built from 19 residues. This clonotype originated in a human donor in good health. This chain uses TRBV6-2 or TRBV6-3 with TRBJ1-5; 7 nucleotides agree with TRBD1. Input material: CD8+ T cells from PBMCs. The DNA for the CDR3 is TGTGCCAGCAGTATAGACAGGAGGAAGACAGGGAGTAGCCATCAGCCCCAGCATTTT. Translated: CASSIDRRKTGSSHQPQHF.